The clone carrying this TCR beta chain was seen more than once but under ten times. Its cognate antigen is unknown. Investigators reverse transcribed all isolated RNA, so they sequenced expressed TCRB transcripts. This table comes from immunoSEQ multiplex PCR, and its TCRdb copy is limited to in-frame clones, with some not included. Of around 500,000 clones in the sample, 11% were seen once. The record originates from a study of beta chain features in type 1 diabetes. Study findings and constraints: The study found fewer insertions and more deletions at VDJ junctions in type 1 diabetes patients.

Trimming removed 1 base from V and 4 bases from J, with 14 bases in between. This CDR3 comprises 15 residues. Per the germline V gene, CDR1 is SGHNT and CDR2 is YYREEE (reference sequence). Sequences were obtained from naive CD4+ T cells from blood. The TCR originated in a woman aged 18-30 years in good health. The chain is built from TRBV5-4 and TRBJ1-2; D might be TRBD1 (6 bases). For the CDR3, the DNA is TGTGCCAGCAGCTTGCAGGGGCGGGAGCCCTATGGCTACACCTTC. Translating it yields CASSLQGREPYGYTF.